A single sample gave rise to the 26 T cell receptor beta chains below, sequenced in a study of T cells after yellow fever vaccination. TCRdb reprocessed the 5' RACE reads with MiXCR, giving one entry per CDR3 protein. The repertoire holds approximately 510,000 distinct CDR3 sequences, with 20% to 25% as singletons. Source: PBMCs, taken roughly 20 days after the first yellow fever vaccination. The receptors derive from a man aged 18 to 35 who received the YFV17D yellow fever vaccine.

This clonotype was seen more than once but under ten times. V usage is TRBV2 and J usage is TRBJ2-2; D is perhaps TRBD1 (6 bases). The CDR3 extends over 13 amino acids. Trimming cost V 5 bases and J 5 bases, with 9 bases left between them. Germline V gives CDR1 SNHLY, CDR2 FYNNEI. CDR3 sequence reads: CASSTGMTGELFF. In nucleotides, the CDR3 is TGTGCCAGCAGTACAGGGATGACCGGGGAGCTGTTTTTT.

This clonotype was found a few times. The gene calls are TRBV7-6 and TRBJ2-3; D might be TRBD1 or TRBD2, each matching 5 bases. This CDR3 is built from 15 residues. Germline loops: CDR1 SGHVS, CDR2 FNYEAQ. Trimming left V 10 bases short and J 3 bases short, with 20 bases between. The CDR3 DNA sequence: TGTGCCACCGCGAGGGCAGGGTTTGGGACAGATACGCAGTATTTT. It specifies CATARAGFGTDTQYF.

As for this clonotype: A read error may account for a junction end that differs from germline. J is TRBJ2-1 and V is TRBV24-1, with 7 nucleotides matching TRBD1. The CDR3 runs to 10 residues. CDR1 and CDR2 (germline): KGHDR, SFDVKD. The CDR3 bases are TGTGCCACCAACCGGGACAGCCGACTCTTC. The encoded protein is CATNRDSRLF.

This clonotype was picked up a small number of times. The V call is TRBV9, the J call TRBJ2-6; D possibly matches TRBD1 or TRBD2 (5 bases each). The germline V gene encodes CDR1 SGDLS and CDR2 YYNGEE. The CDR3 covers 17 residues. Trimming pared 4 bases from V and 2 bases from J, leaving 16 bases between. The CDR3 sequence: CASSPTWGSTGANVLTF. CDR3 coding DNA: TGTGCCAGCAGCCCTACCTGGGGGTCAACTGGGGCCAACGTCCTGACTTTC.

V usage is TRBV11-2 and J usage is TRBJ2-5, with D hard to call. The V and J ends lost 1 base and 2 bases respectively, with 11 bases between them. This CDR3 region has 15 residues. Germline V gives CDR1 SGHAT, CDR2 FQNNGV. This chain's CDR3 is CASSLAAREQETQYF. CDR3 nucleotide sequence: TGTGCCAGCAGCTTAGCCGCTAGAGAACAAGAGACCCAGTACTTC.

The chain links TRBV2 to TRBJ1-4; 8 bases match TRBD1. CDR1 and CDR2 (germline): SNHLY, FYNNEI. Germline trimming cut 6 bases from V and 6 bases from J; bases unmatched to any gene: 3. This CDR3 comprises 13 residues. As DNA, the CDR3 is TGTGCCAGCAGCGGACAGGGCGATGAAAAACTGTTTTTT. This translates into CASSGQGDEKLFF.

This sequence joins TRBV14 and TRBJ2-1, with D perhaps matching TRBD2 (6 bases). The CDR3 has 15 amino acids. The germline gives CDR1 SGHDN, CDR2 FVKESK. Trimming pared 6 bases from V and 0 bases from J, leaving 12 bases between. CDR3 bases: TGTGCCAGCAGACTTAGCGGATTCTCCTACAATGAGCAGTTCTTC. Residues: CASRLSGFSYNEQFF. Full variable domain (outside the CDR3, taken from reference TRBV14 and TRBJ2-1): EAGVTQFPSHSVIEKGQTVTLRCDPISGHDNLYWYRRVMGKEIKFLLHFVKESKQDESGMPNNRFLAERTGGTYSTLKVQPAELEDSGVYFCASRLSGFSYNEQFFGPGTRLTVL.

This chain links TRBV4-2 with TRBJ1-6; D unclear. V shed 0 bases and J shed 2 bases, with 8 bases lying between them. The CDR3 is 16 amino acids. Germline CDR1 is LGHNA and CDR2 is YNFKEQ. The CDR3, as DNA: TGTGCCAGCAGCCAAGAGCTCAGAACCTATAATTCACCCCTCCACTTT. It specifies CASSQELRTYNSPLHF.

This clonotype turned up a few times. This rearrangement joins TRBV6-1 to TRBJ2-5, with D perhaps matching TRBD2 (7 bases). The CDR3 has 14 amino acids. Germline loops: CDR1 MNHNS, CDR2 SASEGT. V gave up 6 bases and J gave up 4 bases, with 15 bases separating them. CDR3: CASRVPGGRETQYF. The CDR3, as DNA: TGTGCCAGCAGGGTACCCGGGGGGCGAGAGACCCAGTACTTC.

In regard to this clonotype: The DNA is left out, because the CDR3 cannot be placed on it with certainty; the CDR3 is given as TCRdb lists it. V gene TRBV10-3 combines with J gene TRBJ1-5. The CDR3 numbers 13 amino acids, ends counted. Germline loops: CDR1 ENHRY, CDR2 SYGVKD. CDR3: CAISTSEDQPQHF.

The J gene is TRBJ2-5, the V gene TRBV29-1; the D gene is possibly TRBD1 (7 bases). The germline CDR1 and CDR2 sequences are SQVTM and ANQGSEA. The CDR3 is 14 residues long. Trimming pared 5 bases from V and 4 bases from J, leaving 17 bases between. The CDR3 region is CSVQTGLEGETQYF. The CDR3 nucleotides read TGCAGCGTTCAGACAGGGTTGGAGGGAGAGACCCAGTACTTC.

The sample holds a few counts of this clonotype. The rearrangement joins TRBV5-5 to TRBJ1-2, with 7 bases that match TRBD1. V lost 0 bases and J lost 0; bases outside the gene matches: 8. The CDR3 has 17 residues. Germline loops: CDR1 SGHKS, CDR2 YYEKEE (reference sequence). The CDR3 DNA reads as TGTGCCAGCAGCTTGGCGGACGGACAGGAGACTAACTATGGCTACACCTTC. Encoded protein: CASSLADGQETNYGYTF. The entire variable domain, with the rest obtained from reference TRBV5-5 and TRBJ1-2, is as follows: DAGVTQSPTHLIKTRGQQVTLRCSPISGHKSVSWYQQVLGQGPQFIFQYYEKEERGRGNFPDRFSARQFPNYSSELNVNALLLGDSALYLCASSLADGQETNYGYTFGSGTRLTVV.

This clonotype was detected a few times. The V and J genes are TRBV7-9 and TRBJ1-4; no clear D. The CDR3 covers 16 residues. Trimming took off 0 bases at V and 7 bases at J, with 15 bases between the two ends. The germline V gene has CDR1 SEHNR and CDR2 FQNEAQ (reference sequence). The CDR3 protein is CASSLAISGSGEKLFF. The CDR3, as DNA: TGTGCCAGCAGCTTAGCCATCTCGGGATCGGGTGAAAAACTGTTTTTT.

This clonotype was seen ten or more times. V gene TRBV10-3 combines with J gene TRBJ2-2, with 10 bases matching TRBD1. This CDR3 region has 16 residues. The V gene's germline CDR1 is ENHRY and CDR2 SYGVKD. V shed 5 bases and J 3 bases; nucleotides not matched to a gene: 6. The CDR3: CAISIAGTGDTGELFF. As DNA, the CDR3 is TGTGCCATCAGTATTGCCGGGACAGGGGACACCGGGGAGCTGTTTTTT.

This clonotype was observed a handful of times. In DNA, the CDR3 is TGCAGCGTTGTATCGAGCGGGGACGATACGCAGTATTTT. Protein sequence: CSVVSSGDDTQYF. The V and J genes are TRBV29-1 and TRBJ2-3; 7 bases are shared with TRBD2. V dropped 4 bases and J dropped 6; count of bases not matched to a gene: 7. Germline assignment: CDR1 SQVTM and CDR2 ANQGSEA. This CDR3 contains 13 residues.

The chain uses TRBV10-1 and TRBJ1-1; D not certain. CDR3 length equals 13 residues. Trimming removed 0 bases at V and 4 bases at J, with 6 bases between. Germline V CDR1 and CDR2: WNHNN, SYGVQD (reference sequence). CDR3 bases: TGCGCCAGCAGTGAGTCGGGAGGCACTGAAGCTTTCTTT. As protein: CASSESGGTEAFF.

The chain couples TRBV20-1 to TRBJ2-5; 7 bases align to TRBD1. Germline CDR1 and CDR2: DFQATT and SNEGSKA (reference sequence). This CDR3 spans 16 amino acids. Unmatched junction bases numbered 12, after V lost 2 bases and J lost 3 bases. CDR3 in DNA: TGCAGTGCTAGAACAGGACAGGCGCGATGGGAAGAGACCCAGTACTTC. This encodes CSARTGQARWEETQYF.

J is TRBJ2-2 and V is TRBV4-1; 8 positions agree with TRBD2. After removal of 3 bases from V and 5 bases from J, the junction contained 8 bases not matched to a gene. Per the germline V gene, CDR1 is MGHRA and CDR2 is YSYEKL. The CDR3 loop spans 16 amino acids. CDR3: CASSQTGTSKTGELFF. In DNA, the CDR3 is TGCGCCAGCAGCCAGACCGGGACTAGTAAAACCGGGGAGCTGTTTTTT.

Only a few counts were recorded for this clonotype. This sequence joins TRBV6-1 and TRBJ2-1, with TRBD2 identical over 8 bases. This CDR3 has 15 amino acids. Germline lookup yields CDR1 MNHNS and CDR2 SASEGT. J gave up 6 bases and V 6 bases, and 10 bases lay outside the gene matches. The DNA of the CDR3 is TGTGCCAGCAGACCTAAAGCGGGGGCTCCCAATGAGCAGTTCTTC. Its protein product is CASRPKAGAPNEQFF.

V usage is TRBV27 and J usage is TRBJ2-1; the D call may be TRBD1 or TRBD2 (5 bases each). This CDR3 contains 16 residues. Germline values: CDR1 MNHEY, CDR2 SMNVEV (reference sequence). Deletions cut 2 bases from V and 3 bases from J, with 14 bases between. CDR3 sequence (DNA): TGTGCCAGCAGTTTAATTTCGGGGCTCCTCTACAATGAGCAGTTCTTC. Its protein product is CASSLISGLLYNEQFF.

J is TRBJ1-6 and V is TRBV7-6; tentatively, D is TRBD1 (5 bases). This CDR3 contains 17 residues. The ends were cut back, 3 bases at V and 5 bases at J, with 17 bases in the middle. Germline values: CDR1 SGHVS, CDR2 FNYEAQ. CDR3: CASSFTSQGEDNSPLHF. The DNA of the CDR3 is TGTGCCAGCAGCTTCACGAGTCAAGGGGAGGATAATTCACCCCTCCACTTT.

The chain couples TRBV4-2 to TRBJ2-7; weak D call: TRBD2 (5 bases). The CDR3 has 13 residues. Deletions cut 4 bases from V and 3 bases from J, with 10 bases between. Germline CDR1 is LGHNA and CDR2 is YNFKEQ. CDR3: CASSLGSIYEQYF. The CDR3 bases are TGTGCCAGCAGCCTGGGGAGCATCTACGAGCAGTACTTC.

The rearrangement uses TRBV6-1 and TRBJ2-2, with TRBD1 matching 12 bases. Germline V gives CDR1 MNHNS, CDR2 SASEGT. The V and J ends lost 6 bases and 6 bases, in that order; junction bases with no gene match: 8. This CDR3 is 16 amino acids long. The CDR3 is CASSPGTGGASGELFF. DNA of the CDR3: TGTGCCAGCAGCCCCGGGACAGGGGGCGCTTCCGGGGAGCTGTTTTTT.

The sample holds a few counts of this clonotype. The chain joins TRBV7-3 to TRBJ2-1, with 7 bases that match TRBD2. The CDR3 sequence is 16 residues long. Germline V lookup: CDR1 SGHTA, CDR2 FQGTGA. The V and J ends lost 5 bases and 7 bases, in that order; junction bases with no gene match: 14. The CDR3 loop reads CASSAMPGGTGNEQFF. The DNA of the CDR3 is TGTGCCAGCAGCGCGATGCCGGGGGGAACGGGGAATGAGCAGTTCTTC.

Only a few counts were recorded for this clonotype. V gene TRBV5-6 combines with J gene TRBJ2-1, with TRBD2 matching 9 bases. Trimming cost V 0 bases and J 0 bases; bases outside gene matches: 10. The CDR3 runs 19 residues. CDR1 and CDR2 (germline): SGHDT, YYEEEE. In DNA, the CDR3 is TGTGCCAGCAGCTTGGCAGCCAGCGGGGGGTCTAGCTCCTACAATGAGCAGTTCTTC. The encoded protein is CASSLAASGGSSSYNEQFF.

This clonotype was observed a handful of times. The chain recombines TRBV12-3 or TRBV12-4 with TRBJ2-1; D possibly corresponds to TRBD1 (5 bases). Trimming took off 5 bases at V and 0 bases at J, with 8 bases between the two ends. The CDR3 totals 14 residues. CDR3 coding DNA: TGTGCCAGCAGTGGGGCGAGCTCCTACAATGAGCAGTTCTTC. Amino acid sequence: CASSGASSYNEQFF.